These 17 T cell receptor beta chains were all obtained from the same sample, sequenced in a study of T cell repertoires in cytomegalovirus infection. TCRdb used MiXCR to reprocess the reads, holding one entry per CDR3 protein. The table has fewer than 1,000,000 distinct CDR3 sequences, around 30% seen once. Which antigens these TCRs recognize remains unknown. Sequenced here: cultured CD8+ T cells from PBMCs, sampled from culture after CMV antigen stimulation. These receptors all come from a human donor in good health (CMV status not recorded). Some clones in this sample may be carry-over from other donors' samples.

V is TRBV7-9 and J is TRBJ2-3, with 7 nucleotides matching TRBD2. Germline CDR1 and CDR2: SEHNR and FQNEAQ (reference sequence). The trim removed 0 bases at V and 2 bases at J, leaving 5 bases unmatched. The CDR3 runs 16 residues. The CDR3 reads CASSLAASGTTDTQYF. The CDR3 bases are TGTGCCAGCAGCTTAGCGGCTAGCGGCACCACAGATACGCAGTATTTT.

The chain joins TRBV2 to TRBJ2-1; D gene ambiguous. CDR1 and CDR2 from the germline V gene are SNHLY and FYNNEI. The V and J ends lost 10 bases and 9 bases respectively, with 19 bases between them. This CDR3 spans 13 amino acids. The CDR3 loop is CATPKRYGSEQFF. In nucleotides, the CDR3 is TGTGCCACCCCGAAAAGATACGGGTCTGAGCAGTTCTTC.

This clonotype was observed a handful of times. The chain carries TRBV6-1 and TRBJ2-7, with D tentatively TRBD1 (5 bases). Germline V lookup: CDR1 MNHNS, CDR2 SASEGT. V gave up 3 bases and J gave up 4 bases, with 7 bases separating them. The CDR3 consists of 12 residues. Here the CDR3 DNA reads TGTGCCAGCAGTGATAGACAGTACGAGCAGTACGTC. Translation gives CASSDRQYEQYV.

This clonotype turned up a few times. The chain joins TRBV19 to TRBJ2-1; 7 bases are a match to TRBD1. Losses at the gene ends were 7 bases for V and 7 bases for J; bases not matched to a gene: 16. Looked up from germline, CDR1 is LNHDA and CDR2 is SQIVND (reference sequence). CDR3 length equals 16 residues. The CDR3: CASTPDLGGIGNEQFF. In DNA form, the CDR3 reads TGTGCCAGTACCCCCGACTTAGGGGGCATAGGAAATGAGCAGTTCTTC.

This clonotype was seen a handful of times. This chain uses TRBV7-2 with TRBJ1-2; 7 bases fit TRBD1. Germline CDR1 is SGHTA and CDR2 is FQGNSA. The CDR3 length is 16 residues. J lost 8 bases, V lost 2 bases, and 14 bases had no gene match. The CDR3: CASSLNTGEAYLGYTF. CDR3 DNA: TGTGCCAGCAGCTTAAACACAGGGGAGGCCTATTTGGGCTACACCTTC.

The chain employs TRBV12-3 or TRBV12-4 and TRBJ2-2; the D is unclear. The CDR3 is 15 amino acids. Trimming left V 3 bases short and J 1 base short, with 9 bases between. For the CDR3, the DNA is TGTGCCAGCAGTTTCGTGGAAGGGAACACCGGGGAGCTGTTTTTT. Its translation: CASSFVEGNTGELFF.

This chain joins TRBV28 and TRBJ1-1, with TRBD1 as a possible D gene (6 bases). CDR1 and CDR2 from the germline V gene are MDHEN and SYDVKM. Trimming took 5 bases from V and 4 from J, leaving 11 bases between them. This CDR3 is built from 13 residues. The CDR3 is CASSAAGATEAFF. CDR3 in DNA: TGTGCCAGCAGTGCCGCAGGGGCCACTGAAGCTTTCTTT.

Turning to this clonotype: A much larger clone differs by one base, so this may be a read error. The rearrangement links TRBV7-6 to TRBJ2-1; D is perhaps TRBD1 or TRBD2 (6 bases each). This CDR3 has 15 amino acids. CDR1 is SGHVS, CDR2 FNYEAQ, per germline. The DNA of the CDR3 is TGTGCTAGCAGCTTAGGGGGGATGGGCCACAATGAGCAGTTCTTC. It is translated as CASSLGGMGHNEQFF.

V usage is TRBV7-6 and J usage is TRBJ2-1, with TRBD1 matching 8 bases. The CDR3 runs 16 residues. Germline V gene data show CDR1 as SGHVS and CDR2 as FNYEAQ. The trim removed 2 bases at V and 3 bases at J, leaving 6 bases unmatched. The chain's CDR3 is CASSLPGQAFYNEQFF. The DNA of the CDR3 is TGTGCCAGCAGCTTACCGGGACAGGCGTTCTACAATGAGCAGTTCTTC.

V gene TRBV9 combines with J gene TRBJ2-2; 8 nucleotides match TRBD2. This CDR3 comprises 16 residues. Trimming at V came to 2 bases and at J to 0 bases, leaving 3 bases not matched to a gene. Germline CDR1 SGDLS, CDR2 YYNGEE. CDR3 nucleotide sequence: TGTGCCAGCAGCGTCAGCGGGGGCGCGAACACCGGGGAGCTGTTTTTT. Its protein is CASSVSGGANTGELFF.

This clonotype showed up just a few times. The CDR3 reads CASSQVVRGEYNEQFF. CDR3 coding DNA: TGCGCCAGCAGCCAAGTAGTAAGGGGTGAATACAATGAGCAGTTCTTC. The V and J genes are TRBV4-1 and TRBJ2-1; D might be TRBD1 (5 bases). CDR1 MGHRA and CDR2 YSYEKL come from the germline V gene. V lost 1 base, J lost 4 bases, and 14 bases lay in between. CDR3 size: 16 residues.

In its sample, this clonotype was seen a few times. In DNA, the CDR3 is TGTGCCAGCAGTTTAGGTCACGGATACGAGCAGTACGTC. It translates to CASSLGHGYEQYV. The chain has TRBV12-3 or TRBV12-4 and TRBJ2-7; no clear D gene. Trimming took 1 base from V and 4 from J, leaving 8 bases between them. The CDR3 spans 13 residues.

This clonotype was recorded a few times. The rearrangement uses TRBV6-5 and TRBJ2-7, with TRBD2 matching 11 bases. In germline, CDR1 is MNHEY, CDR2 SVGAGI. The CDR3 is made up of 15 amino acids. V was pared by 7 bases and J by 5 bases, with 10 bases of the junction left unmatched. As DNA, the CDR3 is TGTGCCAGCACCCAGGTAGCGGGGGGGAAGGACGAGCAGTACTTC. Translation gives CASTQVAGGKDEQYF.

This clonotype occurred a few times. The chain is built from TRBV10-2 and TRBJ1-1; D is unresolved. V was pared by 3 bases and J by 5 bases, with 13 bases between. In germline, CDR1 is WSHSY, CDR2 SAAADI. This CDR3 contains 14 residues. The CDR3 is CASSDPRSGTEAFF. DNA of the CDR3: TGCGCCAGCAGTGATCCCAGGAGTGGGACTGAAGCTTTCTTT.

This clonotype appeared a few times. J is TRBJ1-1 and V is TRBV2, with D uncertain. Trimming shortened V by 6 bases and J by 5 bases, and 7 bases separated the two germline ends. Germline V gene lookup returns CDR1 SNHLY and CDR2 FYNNEI. CDR3 length: 11 residues. The CDR3 sequence: CASRRVTEAFF. For the CDR3, the DNA is TGTGCCAGCAGAAGGGTTACTGAAGCTTTCTTT.

Only a few counts were recorded for this clonotype. The V call is TRBV5-6, the J call TRBJ1-5, with unresolved D. V was pared by 4 bases and J by 0 bases, with 14 bases between. The CDR3 loop spans 16 amino acids. The germline gives CDR1 SGHDT, CDR2 YYEEEE. The CDR3 loop reads CASSLRMGYSNQPQHF. In DNA form, the CDR3 reads TGTGCCAGCAGCCTCAGGATGGGGTATAGCAATCAGCCCCAGCATTTT.

This clonotype was observed a few times. The V gene is TRBV7-9, the J gene TRBJ2-5, with D perhaps matching TRBD2 (5 bases). The V end lost 8 bases, the J end lost 2 bases, and 15 bases lay between the germline ends. Germline CDR1 reads SEHNR; CDR2 reads FQNEAQ (reference sequence). The CDR3 loop spans 14 amino acids. CDR3 in DNA: TGTGCCAGCTGCAAGAGGGCCGGGCAAGAGACCCAGTACTTC. Amino acid sequence: CASCKRAGQETQYF. The variable domain in full, completed from reference TRBV7-9 and TRBJ2-5, reads DTGVSQNPRHKITKRGQNVTFRCDPISEHNRLYWYRQTLGQGPEFLTYFQNEAQLEKSRLLSDRFSAERPKGSFSTLEIQRTEQGDSAMYLCASCKRAGQETQYFGPGTRLLVL.